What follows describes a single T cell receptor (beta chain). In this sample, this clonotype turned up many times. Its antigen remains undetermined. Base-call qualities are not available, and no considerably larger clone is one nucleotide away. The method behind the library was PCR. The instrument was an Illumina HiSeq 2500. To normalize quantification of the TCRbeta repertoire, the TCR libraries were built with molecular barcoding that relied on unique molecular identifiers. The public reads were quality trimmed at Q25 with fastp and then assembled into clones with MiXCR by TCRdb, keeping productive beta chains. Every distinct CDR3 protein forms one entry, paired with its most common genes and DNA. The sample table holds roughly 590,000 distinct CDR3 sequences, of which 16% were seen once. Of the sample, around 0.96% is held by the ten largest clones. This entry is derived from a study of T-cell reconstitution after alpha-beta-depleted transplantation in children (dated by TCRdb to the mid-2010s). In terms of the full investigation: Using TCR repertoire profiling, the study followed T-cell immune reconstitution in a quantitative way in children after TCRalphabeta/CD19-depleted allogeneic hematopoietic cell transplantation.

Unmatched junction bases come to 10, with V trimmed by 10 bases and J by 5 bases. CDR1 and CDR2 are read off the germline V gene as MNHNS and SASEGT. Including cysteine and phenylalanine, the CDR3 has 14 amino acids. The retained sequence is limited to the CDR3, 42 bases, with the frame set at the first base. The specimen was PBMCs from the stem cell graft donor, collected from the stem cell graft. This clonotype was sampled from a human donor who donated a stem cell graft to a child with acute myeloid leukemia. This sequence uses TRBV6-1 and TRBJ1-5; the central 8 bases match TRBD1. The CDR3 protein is CAIVQGVRHQPQHF. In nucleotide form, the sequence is TGTGCCATCGTACAGGGGGTCCGCCATCAGCCCCAGCATTTT.